These 29 T cell receptor beta chains were all obtained from the same sample, sequenced in a study of cytomegalovirus exposure and HLA in healthy donors. A multiplex PCR was run with 60 Vbeta primers and 13 Jbeta primers. Repertoires were generated with immunoSEQ multiplex PCR, while TCRdb's copy carries only in-frame clones and drops some. This table holds fewer than 200,000 clones, approximately 11% found once. What was sequenced was PBMCs. These receptors all stem from a man aged 50 to 59 in good health and CMV-seropositive.

This sequence joins TRBV28 and TRBJ1-2; D ambiguous. In germline, CDR1 is MDHEN, CDR2 SYDVKM. CDR3 length: 13 residues. Between the trimmed V and J ends, which lost 11 bases and 4 bases, there was a span of 17 bases. CDR3 loop: CASATGSSYGYTF. In DNA, the CDR3 is TGTGCCTCTGCTACGGGGTCGAGCTATGGCTACACCTTC.

The V gene is TRBV7-9, the J gene TRBJ1-3; 8 bases map to TRBD1. Per the germline V gene, CDR1 is SEHNR and CDR2 is FQNEAQ (reference sequence). The CDR3 is made up of 18 amino acids. The ends lost 6 bases at V and 0 bases at J; junction bases unmatched: 13. The CDR3, as DNA: TGTGCCAGCAGACCGGACAGGGCAACGGTCCCCTCTGGAAACACCATATATTTT. Amino acid sequence: CASRPDRATVPSGNTIYF.

The chain uses TRBV5-1 and TRBJ2-1, with 10 positions matching TRBD1. Germline V lookup: CDR1 SGHRS, CDR2 YFSETQ. V trimming: 6 bases; J trimming: 8 bases; junction bases outside the gene matches: 11. The CDR3 length is 15 residues. CDR3 sequence (DNA): TGCGCCAGCAAAGTAGGGACAGGGGAGGGGGATGAGCAGTTCTTC. Amino acids: CASKVGTGEGDEQFF.

Remarks on this clone: Germline and junction disagree at one end, which may indicate a read error. For the CDR3, the DNA is TGTGCCAGCAGTTACTCGAGTTGGCCTGGGGCTGAGGCTTTCTTT. Protein product: CASSYSSWPGAEAFF. This chain uses TRBV6-5 with TRBJ1-1; maybe TRBD1 (5 bases). Looked up from germline, CDR1 is MNHEY and CDR2 is SVGAGI. There are 15 residues in the CDR3.

The V gene is TRBV6-5, the J gene TRBJ1-2; 7 bases agree with TRBD1. CDR3 length: 15 amino acids. V shed 2 bases and J 8 bases; nucleotides not matched to a gene: 11. The V gene's germline CDR1 is MNHEY and CDR2 SVGAGI. CDR3 protein: CASSYDLQGPEGYTF. The CDR3 nucleotides are TGTGCCAGCAGTTACGACCTACAGGGGCCCGAGGGCTACACCTTC.

The table lists this clone with a few counts. The rearrangement links TRBV7-8 to TRBJ2-7; 14 bases match TRBD2. Per the germline V gene, CDR1 is SGHVS and CDR2 is FQNEAQ. V lost 4 bases to trimming and J lost 6 bases; unmatched junction nucleotides: 5. The CDR3 spans 15 residues. DNA for the CDR3: TGTGCCAGCAGCTCGACTAGCGGGGGGGCCATCGAGCAGTACGTC. Translated, it gives CASSSTSGGAIEQYV.

For this clone: This same CDR3 is encoded by further DNA sequences in the sample. This rearrangement joins TRBV19 to TRBJ1-4; 8 bases match TRBD1. Germline assignment: CDR1 LNHDA and CDR2 SQIVND (reference sequence). This CDR3 contains 14 residues. V shed 5 bases, J shed 7 bases, and the junction held 6 bases outside the gene matches. The chain's CDR3 is CASSLQGAGEKLFF. The CDR3 coding sequence is TGTGCCAGTAGTCTGCAGGGGGCGGGTGAAAAACTGTTTTTT.

This clone was picked up a small number of times. The chain has TRBV2 and TRBJ2-7; 7 nucleotides line up with TRBD1. V shed 5 bases and J 5 bases; nucleotides not matched to a gene: 9. CDR3 length equals 14 residues. Germline V gene sequence: CDR1 SNHLY, CDR2 FYNNEI. CDR3 in amino acids: CASSLRQGGDEQYF. In nucleotides, the CDR3 is TGTGCCAGCAGTCTCAGACAGGGTGGCGACGAGCAGTACTTC.

The chain joins TRBV9 to TRBJ2-2; TRBD1 is a possible D gene (5 bases). This CDR3 is 15 amino acids long. V lost 3 bases to trimming and J lost 7 bases, with 16 bases between them. In germline, CDR1 is SGDLS, CDR2 YYNGEE. CDR3 amino acids: CASSATQGTGGELFF. The CDR3 nucleotides are TGTGCCAGCAGCGCCACTCAGGGTACCGGCGGGGAGCTGTTTTTT.

The V call is TRBV28, the J call TRBJ2-2; 8 bases match TRBD2. Germline V gene lookup returns CDR1 MDHEN and CDR2 SYDVKM. V was clipped by 10 bases and J by 4 bases; unmatched bases: 5. The CDR3 has 13 amino acids. In DNA form, the CDR3 reads TGTGCCACCCGGGGGGGACCCACCGGGGAGCTGTTTTTT. Translated: CATRGGPTGELFF.

This chain joins TRBV14 and TRBJ1-2, with D tentatively TRBD1 (6 bases). The CDR3 is made up of 18 amino acids. The germline gives CDR1 SGHDN, CDR2 FVKESK. The V end was cut by 0 bases, the J end by 4 bases, with 21 bases between. CDR3 loop: CASSQDEDRGWGGYGYTF. CDR3 DNA: TGTGCCAGCAGCCAAGATGAGGACAGAGGCTGGGGTGGCTATGGCTACACCTTC.

This chain links TRBV18 with TRBJ1-5; unclear D gene. Germline assignment: CDR1 KGHSH and CDR2 LQKENI. The CDR3 totals 16 residues. V was pared by 6 bases and J by 0 bases, with 15 bases between. The chain's CDR3 is CASSRNPSGSNQPQHF. The CDR3 DNA sequence: TGTGCCAGCTCGCGGAACCCTAGCGGTAGCAATCAGCCCCAGCATTTT.

The DNA for the CDR3 is TGCGCCAGCAGCCAAGACGCGACAACAGGGAATACGCAGTATTTT. It encodes CASSQDATTGNTQYF. V and J are TRBV4-3 and TRBJ2-3; D is perhaps TRBD1 (6 bases). The CDR3 contains 15 residues. Germline CDR1 LGHNA, CDR2 YSLEER. V was shortened by 0 bases and J by 7 bases, with 14 bases between the two germline ends.

The chain links TRBV5-1 to TRBJ2-7, with D perhaps TRBD2 (5 bases). The V gene lost 1 base and the J gene lost 1 base, with 15 bases spanning the gap. The V gene's germline CDR1 is SGHRS and CDR2 YFSETQ. The CDR3 runs to 16 residues. In nucleotides, the CDR3 is TGCGCCAGCAGCTTGTATATGGGTAGAGGGTCCTACGAGCAGTACGTC. This translates into CASSLYMGRGSYEQYV.

The V gene is TRBV29-1, the J gene TRBJ1-2, with D unresolved. This CDR3 contains 14 residues. V was shortened by 3 bases and J by 8 bases, with 19 bases between the two germline ends. The V gene's germline CDR1 is SQVTM and CDR2 ANQGSEA. The CDR3 sequence is CSVDGVPLFLGYTF. Here the CDR3 DNA reads TGCAGCGTTGATGGAGTACCTCTATTTTTAGGCTACACCTTC.

This clone has more than one count but fewer than ten. V gene TRBV7-8 combines with J gene TRBJ2-2, with TRBD2 as a possible D gene (7 bases). The CDR3 spans 13 residues. Trimming shortened V by 5 bases and J by 4 bases, and 8 bases separated the two germline ends. Germline CDR1 reads SGHVS; CDR2 reads FQNEAQ. The CDR3 sequence is CASSRGGTGELFF. The DNA for the CDR3 is TGTGCCAGCAGCAGGGGGGGCACCGGGGAGCTGTTTTTT.

The table lists this clone with a few counts. The rearrangement uses TRBV7-2 and TRBJ2-3; D is possibly TRBD1 (6 bases). With 1 base removed from V and 0 bases from J, the gap between germline ends came to 14 bases. The CDR3 spans 17 residues. The germline CDR1 and CDR2 sequences are SGHTA and FQGNSA. CDR3 sequence: CASSLVGRGQSTDTQYF. CDR3 coding DNA: TGTGCCAGCAGCTTAGTCGGTCGAGGACAGAGCACAGATACGCAGTATTTT. Looking up the rest from reference TRBV7-2 and TRBJ2-3 gives the full variable domain: GAGVSQSPSNKVTEKGKDVELRCDPISGHTALYWYRQSLGQGLEFLIYFQGNSAPDKSGLPSDRFSAERTGGSVSTLTIQRTQQEDSAVYLCASSLVGRGQSTDTQYFGPGTRLTVL.

This clone was seen only a few times. V usage is TRBV15 and J usage is TRBJ2-2; 8 nucleotides match TRBD1. Germline V gene data show CDR1 as LNHNV and CDR2 as YYDKDF (reference sequence). CDR3 length: 17 amino acids. V shed 2 bases, J shed 0 bases, and the junction held 5 bases outside the gene matches. The chain's CDR3 is CATSRRTGITNTGELFF. Here the CDR3 DNA reads TGTGCCACCAGCAGACGGACAGGGATCACGAACACCGGGGAGCTGTTTTTT.

This chain joins TRBV7-9 and TRBJ1-5, with TRBD1 as a possible D gene (5 bases). This CDR3 comprises 15 residues. The germline V gene encodes CDR1 SEHNR and CDR2 FQNEAQ (reference sequence). V was pared by 1 base and J by 1 base, with 8 bases between. The CDR3 loop reads CASSLGGGSNQPQHF. CDR3 DNA: TGTGCCAGCAGCTTAGGGGGGGGAAGCAATCAGCCCCAGCATTTT.

The chain carries TRBV6-5 and TRBJ1-1; 8 nucleotides match TRBD1. CDR1 is MNHEY, CDR2 SVGAGI, per germline. The CDR3 consists of 16 residues. Germline trimming cut 2 bases from V and 7 bases from J; bases unmatched to any gene: 12. Here the CDR3 DNA reads TGTGCCAGCAGTTACCCCAGCGGACAGGGAAGAAGTGAAGCTTTCTTT. Residues: CASSYPSGQGRSEAFF.

This clone has a handful of counts. This sequence joins TRBV10-3 and TRBJ1-2; 7 bases are shared with TRBD1. The V segment lost 10 bases and the J segment 2 bases; nucleotides outside the gene matches: 7. The length of the CDR3 is 13 residues. CDR1 ENHRY and CDR2 SYGVKD come from the germline V gene. CDR3: CATAPTGNYGYTF. DNA of the CDR3: TGTGCCACCGCTCCGACAGGGAACTATGGCTACACCTTC.

The chain uses TRBV11-2 and TRBJ1-2, with 9 bases aligning to TRBD1. The CDR3 is 14 amino acids. V dropped 5 bases and J dropped 8; count of bases not matched to a gene: 9. The germline gives CDR1 SGHAT, CDR2 FQNNGV. CDR3 loop: CASSRGQGIGGYTF. The DNA for the CDR3 is TGTGCCAGCAGCAGGGGACAGGGAATCGGCGGCTACACCTTC.

This clone was counted between two and nine times. The chain joins TRBV6-5 to TRBJ1-1; D is perhaps TRBD1 (5 bases). This CDR3 is built from 13 residues. Trimming left V 6 bases short and J 5 bases short, with 13 bases between. Germline V gene lookup returns CDR1 MNHEY and CDR2 SVGAGI. The CDR3 DNA reads TGTGCCAGCAGGGGACTTCTGTGGACTGAAGCTTTCTTT. Protein: CASRGLLWTEAFF.

The rearrangement uses TRBV27 and TRBJ2-5; TRBD1 matches at 7 bases. J was trimmed by 7 bases and V by 8 bases; bases with no gene match: 4. The V gene's germline CDR1 is MNHEY and CDR2 SMNVEV (reference sequence). The length of the CDR3 is 11 residues. Here the CDR3 DNA reads TGTGCCAGCGGGACAGCTTGGACCCAGTACTTC. As protein: CASGTAWTQYF.

The chain employs TRBV13 and TRBJ2-2; 10 bases line up with TRBD1. Unmatched junction bases numbered 5, after V lost 3 bases and J lost 4 bases. CDR1 is PRHDT, CDR2 FYEKMQ, per germline (reference sequence). The CDR3 runs to 16 residues. DNA of the CDR3: TGTGCCAGCAGCTTGCCCGGGACAGGGGCCACCGGGGAGCTGTTTTTT. Translation gives CASSLPGTGATGELFF.

This chain connects TRBV2 to TRBJ2-1, with D possibly TRBD1 on 6 matching bases. CDR1 is SNHLY, CDR2 FYNNEI, per germline. This CDR3 has 12 amino acids. With 5 bases removed from V and 5 bases from J, the gap between germline ends came to 7 bases. The CDR3 sequence is CASSRDNNEQFF. The DNA of the CDR3 is TGTGCCAGCAGTCGGGACAACAATGAGCAGTTCTTC.

This clone was found a few times. This chain uses TRBV7-2 with TRBJ1-2; 7 bases are shared with TRBD1. V lost 3 bases, J lost 3 bases, and 1 base stayed unmatched. The V gene's germline CDR1 is SGHTA and CDR2 FQGNSA. This CDR3 contains 13 residues. CDR3 region: CASSFTGDYGYTF. DNA for the CDR3: TGTGCCAGCAGCTTTACAGGGGACTATGGCTACACCTTC.

This clone was seen a few times. The rearrangement joins TRBV19 to TRBJ1-2; no clear D gene. The CDR3 consists of 16 residues. Per germline, CDR1 LNHDA and CDR2 SQIVND (reference sequence). Trimming left V 3 bases short and J 2 bases short, with 16 bases between. DNA for the CDR3: TGTGCCAGTAGTATCCTTCAACAACTATCCAACTATGGCTACACCTTC. Its protein is CASSILQQLSNYGYTF.

The chain is built from TRBV5-3 and TRBJ1-2; no reliable D call. TRBV5-3 is known as an ORF, though its function is uncertain. The CDR3 contains 15 residues. V lost 0 bases to trimming and J lost 0 bases, with 9 bases between them. This CDR3 is CARSLGADANYGYTF. CDR3 nucleotide sequence: TGTGCCAGAAGCTTGGGGGCAGACGCTAACTATGGCTACACCTTC.